This T cell receptor beta chain was sequenced in a study of cytomegalovirus exposure and HLA in healthy donors. Study findings and constraints: Because they were indistinguishable, some V segments, including TRBV6-2 and TRBV6-3, were excluded. Sequence variants that were highly shared formed a cluster that was likely a sequencing artifact.

The CDR3 length is 15 residues. V gave up 8 bases and J gave up 0 bases; unmatched junction bases: 6. Germline V gene lookup returns CDR1 GTSNPN and CDR2 SVGIG (reference sequence). The PCR employed 60 Vbeta primers together with 13 Jbeta primers. Clones were sequenced by immunoSEQ multiplex PCR, and TCRdb holds only the in-frame ones, with some missing. The table has 110,000 or so clones, 12% seen once. This clone appeared a few times. Antigen: not known. The sequence came from a middle-aged man in good health and CMV-seropositive. The chain couples TRBV30 to TRBJ2-6; 8 nucleotides match TRBD1. Sequencing was done on a sample of PBMCs. In nucleotides, the CDR3 is TGTGCCCTCGGACAGGGTCCCTCTGGGGCCAACGTCCTGACTTTC. As protein: CALGQGPSGANVLTF.